One T cell receptor beta chain is described in this entry. The antigen remains undetermined. The assay was carried out at the deep level. Replicate sorted-subset PCRs were loaded with around 200 ng DNA, 31,000 or so T cell genomes. Method: immunoSEQ multiplex PCR; TCRdb's copy keeps in-frame clones and lacks some. The table records approximately 350,000 clones, approximately 97% of them present only once. This specimen belongs to a study of shared clonotypes between healthy human individuals. General observations from the study: It was only blood that was sampled, and tissue repertoires likely differ.

Together with CD45RO+ cells, CCR7-negative CD45RA+ TemRA cells were included in CD8 memory. The sequenced sample was memory CD8+ T cells sorted from blood. Noted subset: CD45RO+ cells pooled with CCR7-negative TemRA cells. The sequence came from a man aged 25 to 45 in good health.

The CDR3 sequence is CASSLMGRAGELFF. The CDR3 nucleotides read TGCGCCAGCAGTCTCATGGGGCGGGCCGGGGAGCTGTTTTTT. The rearrangement joins TRBV5-1 to TRBJ2-2; either TRBD1 or TRBD2 may supply D (5 bases each). Trimming pared 5 bases from V and 6 bases from J, leaving 14 bases between. Germline loops: CDR1 SGHRS, CDR2 YFSETQ. The CDR3 has 14 residues.